The 28 T cell receptor beta chains presented below share a single source sample, sequenced in a study of beta chain features in type 1 diabetes (dated by TCRdb to about 2018). Receptors were amplified or captured by the immunoSEQ multiplex PCR assay. The entire amount of isolated RNA was reverse transcribed using the High Capacity cDNA Reverse Transcription Kit, so the sequenced TCRB transcripts were expressed ones. The table comes from immuneACCESS by way of TCRdb, which keeps in-frame sequences with V and J called. Part of the clones is missing from these tables; in studies checked, under half for an unresolved V gene and the rest for unknown reasons. The table for this sample lists hundreds of thousands of clones; about 14% of them were counted only once. Under 0.095% of the sample is taken by the ten largest. Input material: naive CD4+ T cells from blood. In light of the paper, this sample's cell subset or site label describes: true naive CD4+ T cells. These receptors were collected from a man between 18 and 35 years old in good health.

This chain links TRBV9 with TRBJ2-4; 10 bases fit TRBD1. The CDR3 covers 16 residues. Per germline, CDR1 SGDLS and CDR2 YYNGEE. The J segment lost 3 bases and the V segment lost 4 bases, leaving 7 bases of the junction unmatched. Here the CDR3 DNA reads TGTGCCAGCAGCCCTCCGGGACAGGGGCACAAAAACATTCAGTACTTC. As protein: CASSPPGQGHKNIQYF.

This chain connects TRBV7-9 to TRBJ2-5; no clear D gene. Germline V gene lookup returns CDR1 SEHNR and CDR2 FQNEAQ (reference sequence). The CDR3 length is 15 residues. The V end lost 1 base, the J end lost 1 base, and 10 bases lay between the germline ends. CDR3 in amino acids: CASSLGVQAQETQYF. For the CDR3, the DNA is TGTGCCAGCAGCTTAGGGGTTCAGGCCCAAGAGACCCAGTACTTC.

The chain is built from TRBV9 and TRBJ2-1; maybe TRBD1 (6 bases). Trimming removed 2 bases at V and 0 bases at J, with 9 bases between. CDR1 and CDR2 from the germline V gene are SGDLS and YYNGEE. CDR3 length equals 15 residues. CDR3 region: CASSVGQSSYNEQFF. DNA for the CDR3: TGTGCCAGCAGCGTCGGACAGTCCTCCTACAATGAGCAGTTCTTC.

The chain employs TRBV27 and TRBJ1-5, with 9 bases identical to TRBD1. V gave up 4 bases and J gave up 2 bases; unmatched junction bases: 12. The CDR3 is 18 amino acids. CDR1 and CDR2 from the germline V gene are MNHEY and SMNVEV (reference sequence). The CDR3 loop is CASSSDPRDRAGNQPQHF. CDR3 coding DNA: TGTGCCAGCAGTTCCGACCCCCGGGACAGGGCTGGCAATCAGCCCCAGCATTTT.

The chain links TRBV5-6 to TRBJ2-2; D is perhaps TRBD1 (6 bases). Between the trimmed V and J ends, which lost 4 bases and 1 base, there was a span of 11 bases. The CDR3 runs 15 residues. In germline, CDR1 is SGHDT, CDR2 YYEEEE. The CDR3 region has the DNA TGTGCCAGCAGCCTCCCGGGACAGAACACCGGGGAGCTGTTTTTT. Translating gives CASSLPGQNTGELFF.

The chain combines TRBV6-6 with TRBJ2-3; perhaps TRBD2 as D (5 bases). Germline CDR1 reads MNHNY; CDR2 reads SVGAGI (reference sequence). The CDR3 is 15 amino acids. V lost 6 bases and J lost 4, with 17 bases in between. CDR3 nucleotide sequence: TGTGCCAGCAGGATAGCGCGTCTGGAAGCAGATACGCAGTATTTT. It encodes CASRIARLEADTQYF.

This clone turned up a few times. The CDR3 reads CASSQDSWDNSYEQYF. Here the CDR3 DNA reads TGTGCCAGCAGCCAAGATTCATGGGACAACTCCTACGAGCAGTACTTC. V is TRBV14 and J is TRBJ2-7; possibly TRBD1 for D (6 bases). CDR1 is SGHDN, CDR2 FVKESK, per germline. This CDR3 is built from 16 residues. Trimming stripped 0 bases from V and 0 bases from J, with 12 bases between.

This clone was observed a handful of times. J is TRBJ2-1 and V is TRBV7-2; D is undetermined. This CDR3 contains 13 residues. Looked up from germline, CDR1 is SGHTA and CDR2 is FQGNSA. The V and J ends lost 1 base and 3 bases respectively, with 4 bases between them. This CDR3 is CASSLGRYNEQFF. The CDR3 DNA follows: TGTGCCAGCAGCTTAGGGCGCTACAATGAGCAGTTCTTC.

The chain couples TRBV4-3 to TRBJ1-2; TRBD1 might be the D (5 bases). Trimming removed 1 base from V and 5 bases from J, with 11 bases in between. CDR3 length: 14 residues. Germline-derived CDR1 and CDR2 are LGHNA and YSLEER. For the CDR3, the DNA is TGCGCCAGCAGCCAAGCCTCGGACAATTATGGCTACACCTTC. It yields the protein CASSQASDNYGYTF.

As to this clone: Different DNA sequences within this sample yield the same CDR3. The rearrangement links TRBV7-2 to TRBJ2-7; D not certain. Between the trimmed V and J ends, which lost 3 bases and 3 bases, there was a span of 3 bases. This CDR3 region has 11 residues. CDR1 and CDR2 (germline): SGHTA, FQGNSA. CDR3 in amino acids: CASSLFYEQYF. CDR3 nucleotides: TGTGCCAGCAGCTTGTTCTACGAGCAGTACTTC. Variable domain in full (rest from reference TRBV7-2 and TRBJ2-7): GAGVSQSPSNKVTEKGKDVELRCDPISGHTALYWYRQSLGQGLEFLIYFQGNSAPDKSGLPSDRFSAERTGGSVSTLTIQRTQQEDSAVYLCASSLFYEQYFGPGTRLTVT.

V and J are TRBV23-1 and TRBJ2-1; D might be TRBD1 or TRBD2, each matching 6 bases. TRBV23-1 is an ORF, and what it does is uncertain. Trimming pared 0 bases from V and 4 bases from J, leaving 22 bases between. This CDR3 has 19 amino acids. This chain's CDR3 is CASSQSPPDEGGSYNEQFF. The CDR3, as DNA: TGCGCCAGCAGTCAATCGCCTCCAGACGAGGGGGGCTCTTACAATGAGCAGTTCTTC.

The chain couples TRBV25-1 to TRBJ2-1; 7 positions match TRBD2. The CDR3 has 13 amino acids. V shed 5 bases, J shed 2 bases, and the junction held 0 bases outside the gene matches. Germline-derived CDR1 and CDR2 are MGHDK and SYGVNS. The CDR3 reads CASSRGAYNEQFF. The CDR3 DNA follows: TGTGCCAGCAGTCGGGGGGCCTACAATGAGCAGTTCTTC.

The J gene is TRBJ1-1, the V gene TRBV12-5, with D possibly being TRBD1 (6 bases). V lost 7 bases, J lost 8 bases, and 23 bases lay in between. CDR3 size: 15 residues. Germline loops: CDR1 LGHNT, CDR2 FRNRAP. This chain's CDR3 is CASASQSRGGREAFF. CDR3 in DNA: TGTGCTAGTGCCTCTCAGAGCAGGGGAGGAAGGGAAGCTTTCTTT. The whole variable domain, remainder taken from reference TRBV12-5 and TRBJ1-1, is DARVTQTPRHKVTEMGQEVTMRCQPILGHNTVFWYRQTMMQGLELLAYFRNRAPLDDSGMPKDRFSAEMPDATLATLKIQPSEPRDSAVYFCASASQSRGGREAFFGQGTRLTVV.

The J gene is TRBJ1-2, the V gene TRBV7-2, with a weak D call TRBD1 (6 bases). The CDR3 runs 14 residues. Trimming left V 5 bases short and J 4 bases short, with 14 bases between. Germline V CDR1 and CDR2: SGHTA, FQGNSA. This CDR3 is CASSVETGPYGYTF. The CDR3 DNA sequence: TGTGCCAGCAGCGTAGAAACAGGGCCCTATGGCTACACCTTC.

J is TRBJ1-1 and V is TRBV2; D is perhaps TRBD1 (5 bases). The length of the CDR3 is 14 residues. Germline values: CDR1 SNHLY, CDR2 FYNNEI. Trimming took off 7 bases at V and 0 bases at J, with 12 bases between the two ends. The DNA for the CDR3 is TGTGCCAGCAAGGGGCAGAACATGAACACTGAAGCTTTCTTT. This codes for CASKGQNMNTEAFF.

The chain recombines TRBV7-9 with TRBJ1-2; D is unresolved. The CDR3 length is 12 residues. Trimming pared 2 bases from V and 8 bases from J, leaving 9 bases between. CDR1 and CDR2 (germline): SEHNR, FQNEAQ (reference sequence). DNA of the CDR3: TGTGCCAGCAGCTTATCAGCTCGGGGCTACACCTTC. Protein: CASSLSARGYTF.

This clone was counted only a few times. This chain uses TRBV18 with TRBJ1-2; 9 bases align to TRBD1. Germline V CDR1 and CDR2: KGHSH, LQKENI. The CDR3 spans 16 residues. Trimming removed 2 bases from V and 6 bases from J; junction bases left unmatched: 10. This CDR3 is CASSPSVDRGFNGYTF. The CDR3 DNA reads as TGTGCCAGCTCACCAAGTGTCGACAGGGGGTTTAATGGCTACACCTTC.

The chain has TRBV29-1 and TRBJ1-1; unclear D gene. Germline V CDR1 and CDR2: SQVTM, ANQGSEA. Trimming took 6 bases from V and 2 from J, leaving 13 bases between them. There are 13 residues in the CDR3. CDR3 coding DNA: TGCAGCGTCATGGCAGGCTTAAACACTGAAGCTTTCTTT. This encodes CSVMAGLNTEAFF.

On this clone itself: This sample includes further DNA sequences coding for the same CDR3. The CDR3 coding sequence is TGTGCCAGCAGTTTATTTTCCTATGGCTACACCTTC. Its protein is CASSLFSYGYTF. V gene TRBV28 combines with J gene TRBJ1-2; D gene uncertain. Trimming removed 1 base from V and 4 bases from J, with 4 bases in between. The CDR3 is made up of 12 amino acids. From germline, CDR1 is MDHEN and CDR2 SYDVKM.

A word on this clone: One junction end disagrees with the germline gene, perhaps due to a read error. The V call is TRBV10-3, the J call TRBJ1-4, with D uncertain. Germline V gene lookup returns CDR1 ENHRY and CDR2 SYGVKD. The CDR3 has 12 residues. Here the CDR3 DNA reads TGTGCCATCAGTGAGTCGAAAGGGCCACCTTGTTTT. It translates to CAISESKGPPCF.

This clone has more than one count but fewer than ten. This sequence joins TRBV11-3 and TRBJ2-7, with 9 bases aligning to TRBD2. V lost 1 base to trimming and J lost 5 bases; unmatched junction nucleotides: 3. Germline assignment: CDR1 SGHNT and CDR2 YENEEA. This CDR3 is built from 14 residues. CDR3: CASSLAQREDEQYF. In DNA form, the CDR3 reads TGTGCCAGCAGCTTAGCCCAGCGGGAGGACGAGCAGTACTTC. The full variable domain, rest sourced from reference TRBV11-3 and TRBJ2-7, is EAGVVQSPRYKIIEKKQPVAFWCNPISGHNTLYWYLQNLGQGPELLIRYENEEAVDDSQLPKDRFSAERLKGVDSTLKIQPAELGDSAVYLCASSLAQREDEQYFGPGTRLTVT.

On this clone itself: Different DNA sequences within this sample yield the same CDR3. The chain employs TRBV5-1 and TRBJ2-7, with a weak D call TRBD1 (6 bases). The CDR3 covers 14 residues. V was pared by 2 bases and J by 0 bases, with 9 bases between. CDR1 is SGHRS, CDR2 YFSETQ, per germline. The CDR3 DNA reads as TGCGCCAGCAGCTTTCAGGGGAGCTCCTACGAGCAGTACTTC. Translating it yields CASSFQGSSYEQYF.

The chain has TRBV7-2 and TRBJ1-5, with D possibly being TRBD1 (5 bases). The V gene lost 2 bases and the J gene lost 2 bases, with 7 bases spanning the gap. CDR3 size: 14 residues. CDR1 is SGHTA and CDR2 is FQGNSA in the germline V gene. The CDR3 nucleotides are TGTGCCAGCAGCTTACAGGGTCGCAATCAGCCCCAGCATTTT. As protein: CASSLQGRNQPQHF.

The chain carries TRBV5-4 and TRBJ2-1, with 8 positions matching TRBD2. Losses at the gene ends were 5 bases for V and 7 bases for J; bases not matched to a gene: 8. Germline V gene lookup returns CDR1 SGHNT and CDR2 YYREEE (reference sequence). The CDR3 covers 14 residues. Here the CDR3 reads CASRYRGGRNEQFF. The CDR3 bases are TGTGCCAGCAGGTATCGGGGGGGCCGGAATGAGCAGTTCTTC.

This chain links TRBV7-8 with TRBJ2-2, with D uncertain. Trimming left V 4 bases short and J 3 bases short, with 9 bases between. Looked up from germline, CDR1 is SGHVS and CDR2 is FQNEAQ. CDR3 length: 14 amino acids. CDR3 region: CASSSSTYTGELFF. The DNA for the CDR3 is TGTGCCAGCAGCTCCAGTACTTACACCGGGGAGCTGTTTTTT. The complete variable domain, with remaining parts taken from reference TRBV7-8 and TRBJ2-2, reads GAGVSQSPRYKVAKRGQDVALRCDPISGHVSLFWYQQALGQGPEFLTYFQNEAQLDKSGLPSDRFFAERPEGSVSTLKIQRTQQEDSAVYLCASSSSTYTGELFFGEGSRLTVL.

Only a few counts were recorded for this clone. The rearrangement uses TRBV18 and TRBJ2-7; 9 positions agree with TRBD2. Germline CDR1 and CDR2: KGHSH and LQKENI. The CDR3 runs to 16 residues. V was clipped by 3 bases and J by 3 bases; unmatched bases: 9. The CDR3 loop is CASSPIPAGGGYEQYF. The CDR3 nucleotides read TGTGCCAGCTCACCGATCCCAGCGGGAGGAGGCTACGAGCAGTACTTC.

V and J are TRBV7-2 and TRBJ2-1; 8 nucleotides line up with TRBD2. With V trimmed by 6 bases and J by 0 bases, 7 bases remained unmatched. Germline CDR1 and CDR2: SGHTA and FQGNSA. The CDR3 has 16 residues. The CDR3 coding sequence is TGTGCCAGCAGGGGCCCACTAGCGGACTCCTACAATGAGCAGTTCTTC. This codes for CASRGPLADSYNEQFF. The full variable domain, its missing parts supplied by reference TRBV7-2 and TRBJ2-1, is GAGVSQSPSNKVTEKGKDVELRCDPISGHTALYWYRQSLGQGLEFLIYFQGNSAPDKSGLPSDRFSAERTGGSVSTLTIQRTQQEDSAVYLCASRGPLADSYNEQFFGPGTRLTVL.

This clone has just a few counts. The chain is built from TRBV14 and TRBJ2-1, with TRBD2 matching over 7 bases. The CDR3 is 16 amino acids. Germline V gene data show CDR1 as SGHDN and CDR2 as FVKESK. The junction had 6 bases not matched to a gene; V was cut back by 0 bases and J by 4 bases. The CDR3 loop reads CASSQDAGVRYNEQFF. In DNA form, the CDR3 reads TGTGCCAGCAGCCAAGACGCGGGAGTGCGTTACAATGAGCAGTTCTTC.